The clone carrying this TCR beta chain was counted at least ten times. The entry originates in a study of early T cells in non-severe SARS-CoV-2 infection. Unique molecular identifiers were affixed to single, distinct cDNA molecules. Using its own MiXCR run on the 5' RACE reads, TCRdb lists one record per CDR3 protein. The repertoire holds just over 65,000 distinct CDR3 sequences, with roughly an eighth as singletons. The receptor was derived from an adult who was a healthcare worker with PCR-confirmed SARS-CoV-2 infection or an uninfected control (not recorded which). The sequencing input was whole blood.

The CDR3 here is CASSLGSLNTEAFF. The CDR3 DNA reads as TGTGCCAGCAGCTTAGGGTCCCTGAACACTGAAGCTTTCTTT. The rearrangement joins TRBV7-9 to TRBJ1-1; D gene ambiguous. Trimming took off 1 base at V and 0 bases at J, with 6 bases between the two ends. CDR3 size: 14 residues. CDR1 and CDR2 (germline): SEHNR, FQNEAQ (reference sequence).